This is a list of T cell receptor beta chains from one sample in a study of T cells after yellow fever vaccination. Each CDR3 protein is one row after TCRdb ran MiXCR on the 5' RACE reads. The table has about 320,000 distinct CDR3 sequences, about 4.5% seen once. The sequenced sample was PBMCs, obtained 15 days after the yellow fever booster vaccination. The receptors here all came from a man aged 18 to 30 who received the YFV17D yellow fever vaccine. Both conserved end residues are trimmed from each CDR3. The D gene is left open where the match is weak.

v_call: TRBV12-5; d_call: NA; j_call: TRBJ1-3; cdr3_aa: APPAKKHSSGNTIY
v_call: TRBV27; d_call: NA; j_call: TRBJ2-1; cdr3_aa: ASSSGSRSYNEQF
v_call: TRBV24-1; d_call: NA; j_call: TRBJ1-2; cdr3_aa: ATSDSSWYT
v_call: TRBV5-1; d_call: NA; j_call: TRBJ2-3; cdr3_aa: ASSSGSGTDTQY
v_call: TRBV7-3; d_call: TRBD2; j_call: TRBJ2-1; cdr3_aa: ASSLTGTSSPF
v_call: TRBV6-5; d_call: TRBD1; j_call: TRBJ1-2; cdr3_aa: ASSYSRDSYGYT
v_call: TRBV5-6; d_call: TRBD1; j_call: TRBJ1-1; cdr3_aa: ASSYRDREYTEAF
v_call: TRBV6-5; d_call: NA; j_call: TRBJ2-7; cdr3_aa: ASSPGRGKYEQY
v_call: TRBV7-2; d_call: NA; j_call: TRBJ1-5; cdr3_aa: ASSLFRQDQPQH
v_call: TRBV4-1; d_call: NA; j_call: TRBJ1-3; cdr3_aa: ASSGDHGNTIY
v_call: TRBV7-2; d_call: NA; j_call: TRBJ2-5; cdr3_aa: ASSFQSRTGETQY